This T cell receptor (beta chain) is drawn from a study of cytomegalovirus exposure and HLA in healthy donors. The PCR ran on 60 Vbeta and 13 Jbeta primers. Clones were read by immunoSEQ multiplex PCR, and TCRdb kept only the in-frame ones, dropping some. Of approximately 220,000 clones in the sample, less than 85% were seen once. Turning to this clone: What it recognizes is unknown.

Germline V CDR1 and CDR2: LNHNV, YYDKDF (reference sequence). V lost 7 bases to trimming and J lost 7 bases; unmatched junction nucleotides: 12. The CDR3 loop spans 15 amino acids. Study findings and constraints: Among donors in an Asian-associated ancestry cluster, a later analysis reportedly found fewer N-insertions than the roughly 610-donor mean.

The specimen was PBMCs. The rearrangement uses TRBV15 and TRBJ2-1; 8 positions agree with TRBD1. This clonotype originated in a man between 18 and 35 years old in good health and CMV-seronegative. CDR3 loop: CATNLGQGNWNEQFF. DNA of the CDR3: TGTGCCACCAACCTAGGACAGGGCAATTGGAATGAGCAGTTCTTC. Drawing the rest from reference TRBV15 and TRBJ2-1, the complete variable domain is DAMVIQNPRYQVTQFGKPVTLSCSQTLNHNVMYWYQQKSSQAPKLLFHYYDKDFNNEADTPDNFQSRRPNTSFCFLDIRSPGLGDTAMYLCATNLGQGNWNEQFFGPGTRLTVL.